This T cell receptor beta chain was recorded in a study of T cells in Graves' hyperthyroidism and ophthalmopathy. Study background: It was at initial diagnosis, before any treatment, that peripheral blood was collected.

Turning to this clonotype: Its target is not known.

TCR beta CDR3 regions were amplified from RNA transcripts. A first-round RT-PCR of the TCR CDR3 used the HTBI primer set. In TCRdb, the multiplex PCR reads were re-called with MiXCR into one record per CDR3 protein. Among about 420,000 distinct CDR3 sequences, around 16% were seen once, and the ten largest hold 12% to 15%. General observations from the study: Ophthalmopathy stood apart from stable hyperthyroidism in a 13 V-J model.

The V and J ends lost 4 bases and 5 bases respectively, with 14 bases between them. The length of the CDR3 is 14 residues. Germline-derived CDR1 and CDR2 are MNHEY and SVGEGT. The rearrangement joins TRBV6-2 or TRBV6-3 to TRBJ2-5; D is perhaps TRBD2 (5 bases). The sequenced sample was blood. The source is a woman between 18 and 29 years old with Graves' hyperthyroidism. CDR3 bases: TGTGCCAGCAGTTCTCGAGAGGGTTGGGAGACCCAGTACTTC. Residues: CASSSREGWETQYF.